This TCR beta chain emerged from a study of early T cells in non-severe SARS-CoV-2 infection. J lost 6 bases, V lost 6 bases, and 12 bases had no gene match. This CDR3 region has 17 residues. Germline assignment: CDR1 DFQATT and CDR2 SNEGSKA (reference sequence). The TCR library protocol attached unique molecular identifiers to the individual cDNA molecules. TCRdb recomputed calls from the 5' RACE reads with MiXCR, one row per CDR3 protein. The sample has 80,000 or so distinct CDR3 sequences, around 15% seen once. Ten or more counts support this clonotype. The sequence derives from an adult who was a healthcare worker with PCR-confirmed SARS-CoV-2 infection or an uninfected control (not recorded which). Specimen: whole blood. This sequence joins TRBV20-1 and TRBJ2-1, with TRBD2 matching 15 bases. The CDR3 spells CSAGTSGRRFAGNEQFF. CDR3 bases: TGCAGTGCCGGGACTAGCGGGAGGCGGTTTGCGGGCAATGAGCAGTTCTTC.